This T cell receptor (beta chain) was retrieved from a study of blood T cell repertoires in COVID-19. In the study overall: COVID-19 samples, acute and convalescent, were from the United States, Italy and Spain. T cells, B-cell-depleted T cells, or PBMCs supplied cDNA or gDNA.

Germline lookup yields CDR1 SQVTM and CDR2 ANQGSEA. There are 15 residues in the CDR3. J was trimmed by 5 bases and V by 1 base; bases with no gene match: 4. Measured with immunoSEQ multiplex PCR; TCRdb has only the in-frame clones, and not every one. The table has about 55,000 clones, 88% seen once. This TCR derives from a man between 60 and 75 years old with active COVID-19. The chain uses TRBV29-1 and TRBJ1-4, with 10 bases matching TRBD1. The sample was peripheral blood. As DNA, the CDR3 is TGCAGCGTTGAAGCCGCGGGACAGGGGAATGAAAAACTGTTTTTT. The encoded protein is CSVEAAGQGNEKLFF.